This T cell receptor beta chain emerged from a study of T cells after yellow fever vaccination. As TCR cDNA was made by 5'RACE template switching, a universal primer site and UMIs were added. Via MiXCR, TCRdb re-called the 5' RACE reads, giving one row per CDR3 protein. The table includes hundreds of thousands of distinct CDR3 sequences, around 8.1% detected once. The V gene's germline CDR1 is LGHDT and CDR2 YNNKEL (reference sequence). Germline trimming cut 2 bases from V and 2 bases from J; bases unmatched to any gene: 3. The CDR3 length is 15 residues. The chain recombines TRBV3-1 with TRBJ2-5; 9 nucleotides agree with TRBD2. This specimen consisted of PBMCs, obtained more than 40 days after the first yellow fever vaccination. The sequence was collected from a man younger than 30 who received the YFV17D yellow fever vaccine. The CDR3 DNA reads TGTGCCAGCAGCCAACCTAGCGGGGCGCAAGAGACCCAGTACTTC. Protein: CASSQPSGAQETQYF.